The 26 T cell receptor beta chains listed next were all sequenced from one sample in a study of beta chain features in type 1 diabetes. The entirety of the isolated RNA underwent reverse transcription, so expressed TCRB transcripts were sequenced. The data were produced by immunoSEQ multiplex PCR, yet TCRdb's version contains in-frame clones alone and is incomplete. The sample consists of a few hundred thousand clones, around a quarter of them appearing once. Sequenced: central memory CD4+ T cells from blood. All receptors derive from a man aged 25-45 years in good health.

This clone was found once. The chain has TRBV5-6 and TRBJ2-7, with 7 bases matching TRBD1. V trimming: 4 bases; J trimming: 11 bases; junction bases outside the gene matches: 9. From germline, CDR1 is SGHDT and CDR2 YYEEEE. CDR3 length equals 12 residues. CDR3 amino acids: CASSPGQAVEYF. The DNA of the CDR3 is TGTGCCAGCAGCCCTGGACAGGCCGTGGAGTACTTC.

The rearrangement joins TRBV18 to TRBJ1-5, with 9 bases lining up with TRBD1. Germline V CDR1 and CDR2: KGHSH, LQKENI. The junction had 7 bases not matched to a gene; V was cut back by 5 bases and J by 5 bases. The CDR3 sequence is 15 residues long. CDR3 protein: CASSIRTGEDQPQHF. The CDR3 nucleotides are TGTGCCAGCTCAATCAGGACAGGGGAAGATCAGCCCCAGCATTTT.

The V call is TRBV28, the J call TRBJ2-7; no clear D. Trimming removed 2 bases at V and 5 bases at J, with 7 bases between. The CDR3 is made up of 12 amino acids. Germline assignment: CDR1 MDHEN and CDR2 SYDVKM. Here the CDR3 reads CASSLSLHEQYF. The DNA of the CDR3 is TGTGCCAGCAGTTTAAGCCTTCACGAGCAGTACTTC.

V usage is TRBV6-5 and J usage is TRBJ2-7, with 8 bases fitting TRBD2. V was pared by 5 bases and J by 7 bases, with 10 bases of the junction left unmatched. There are 14 residues in the CDR3. CDR1 is MNHEY, CDR2 SVGAGI, per germline. CDR3 amino acids: CASSRSGGPGEQYF. The CDR3 DNA is TGTGCCAGCAGTAGGTCGGGAGGGCCGGGGGAGCAGTACTTC.

V gene TRBV25-1 combines with J gene TRBJ1-1, with 7 bases aligning to TRBD1. Germline CDR1 and CDR2: MGHDK and SYGVNS. This CDR3 comprises 15 residues. The V segment lost 5 bases and the J segment 0 bases; nucleotides outside the gene matches: 6. The CDR3 DNA follows: TGTGCCAGCAGTCAAACAGGGGTGATGAACACTGAAGCTTTCTTT. The encoded protein is CASSQTGVMNTEAFF.

The chain has TRBV10-3 and TRBJ2-1, with 7 nucleotides matching TRBD2. The CDR3 loop spans 13 amino acids. Germline CDR1 and CDR2: ENHRY and SYGVKD. The V segment lost 11 bases and the J segment 12 bases; nucleotides outside the gene matches: 16. The CDR3 protein is CASRREKGSLQFF. Here the CDR3 DNA reads TGTGCCTCGCGGCGGGAGAAAGGTTCTTTGCAGTTCTTC.

This clone came up a few times. V and J are TRBV28 and TRBJ2-3; TRBD2 is a possible D gene (7 bases). The CDR3 extends over 16 amino acids. CDR1 MDHEN and CDR2 SYDVKM come from the germline V gene. Trimming pared 5 bases from V and 6 bases from J, leaving 21 bases between. The CDR3 here is CASSPPPGGGQDTQYF. CDR3 bases: TGTGCCAGCAGTCCACCCCCGGGCGGGGGCCAGGATACGCAGTATTTT. The variable domain in full, completed from reference TRBV28 and TRBJ2-3, reads DVKVTQSSRYLVKRTGEKVFLECVQDMDHENMFWYRQDPGLGLRLIYFSYDVKMKEKGDIPEGYSVSREKKERFSLILESASTNQTSMYLCASSPPPGGGQDTQYFGPGTRLTVL.

This clone was counted a few times. The V call is TRBV5-6, the J call TRBJ1-5, with TRBD1 matching over 8 bases. The CDR3 totals 16 residues. The trim removed 0 bases at V and 9 bases at J, leaving 11 bases unmatched. Looked up from germline, CDR1 is SGHDT and CDR2 is YYEEEE. The CDR3 nucleotides read TGTGCCAGCAGCTTGGGGACAGGGATGGGCCTAAGGCCCCAGCATTTT. Encoded protein: CASSLGTGMGLRPQHF.

The chain joins TRBV28 to TRBJ2-3; 7 bases line up with TRBD2. Germline-derived CDR1 and CDR2 are MDHEN and SYDVKM. The CDR3 has 16 residues. Trimming removed 4 bases from V and 5 bases from J; junction bases left unmatched: 12. This chain's CDR3 is CASSSPTRLAGDTQYF. The CDR3 bases are TGTGCCAGCAGTTCACCGACTAGACTAGCAGGAGATACGCAGTATTTT.

V and J are TRBV30 and TRBJ2-2; unclear D gene. The V gene lost 0 bases and the J gene lost 2 bases, with 7 bases spanning the gap. Germline CDR1 is GTSNPN and CDR2 is SVGIG (reference sequence). This CDR3 region has 14 residues. CDR3 sequence (DNA): TGTGCCTGGAGTGTGACTCGAAACACCGGGGAGCTGTTTTTT. As protein: CAWSVTRNTGELFF.

In this sample, this clone turned up a few times. This chain connects TRBV19 to TRBJ1-5; D call uncertain. The CDR3 is made up of 14 amino acids. The V and J ends lost 4 bases and 2 bases respectively, with 9 bases between them. The germline CDR1 and CDR2 sequences are LNHDA and SQIVND (reference sequence). CDR3 bases: TGTGCCAGTAGTACCCTTCAGGGCAATCAGCCCCAGCATTTT. This sequence encodes CASSTLQGNQPQHF. The variable domain in full, completed from reference TRBV19 and TRBJ1-5, reads DGGITQSPKYLFRKEGQNVTLSCEQNLNHDAMYWYRQDPGQGLRLIYYSQIVNDFQKGDIAEGYSVSREKKESFPLTVTSAQKNPTAFYLCASSTLQGNQPQHFGDGTRLSIL.

This chain links TRBV9 with TRBJ2-1; D possibly matches TRBD1 or TRBD2 (6 bases each). CDR1 SGDLS and CDR2 YYNGEE come from the germline V gene. V was cut by 0 bases and J by 4 bases, with 11 bases left in between. CDR3 length equals 15 residues. CDR3 bases: TGTGCCAGCAGCGTAGGAGGGGGGCGATACAATGAGCAGTTCTTC. Amino acid sequence: CASSVGGGRYNEQFF.

This clone came up a few times. This sequence joins TRBV5-4 and TRBJ2-3; D is unclear. Trimming removed 2 bases at V and 4 bases at J, with 8 bases between. Per germline, CDR1 SGHNT and CDR2 YYREEE (reference sequence). This CDR3 has 13 residues. The CDR3 DNA is TGTGCCAGCAGCTTAACGCCCCCAGATACGCAGTATTTT. Protein product: CASSLTPPDTQYF.

The chain uses TRBV5-1 and TRBJ2-3; D remains unclear. The CDR3 is made up of 14 amino acids. CDR1 and CDR2 (germline): SGHRS, YFSETQ. Trimming pared 4 bases from V and 1 base from J, leaving 10 bases between. The CDR3 region is CASSPGPGTDTQYF. DNA of the CDR3: TGCGCCAGCAGCCCAGGACCTGGCACAGATACGCAGTATTTT.

The genes are TRBV30 and TRBJ1-2, with D uncertain. Germline loops: CDR1 GTSNPN, CDR2 SVGIG (reference sequence). Deletions cut 0 bases from V and 4 bases from J, with 12 bases between. This CDR3 is built from 14 residues. The CDR3: CAWSVVGRFYGYTF. CDR3 nucleotides: TGTGCCTGGAGTGTTGTAGGCAGGTTCTATGGCTACACCTTC.

The rearrangement links TRBV11-3 to TRBJ2-1; 7 bases are shared with TRBD1. Germline lookup yields CDR1 SGHNT and CDR2 YENEEA. CDR3 length: 18 amino acids. V lost 2 bases and J lost 1; bases outside the gene matches: 11. The DNA for the CDR3 is TGTGCCAGCAGCTTATTAGGGGGCGAGAGTTGGTCCTACAATGAGCAGTTCTTC. The encoded protein is CASSLLGGESWSYNEQFF.

This clone was recorded a few times. The chain uses TRBV7-2 and TRBJ1-5; no clear D gene. Trimming pared 7 bases from V and 3 bases from J, leaving 10 bases between. The CDR3 is 13 amino acids. Germline assignment: CDR1 SGHTA and CDR2 FQGNSA. The CDR3 reads CASTFGTNQPQHF. The CDR3 nucleotides are TGTGCCAGCACTTTCGGCACCAATCAGCCCCAGCATTTT.

The chain is built from TRBV29-1 and TRBJ2-6; D not resolved. Looked up from germline, CDR1 is SQVTM and CDR2 is ANQGSEA. Between the trimmed V and J ends, which lost 5 bases and 0 bases, there was a span of 11 bases. CDR3 size: 15 residues. The CDR3 region is CSVLGGSSGANVLTF. The CDR3 DNA is TGCAGCGTTCTGGGCGGCAGCTCTGGGGCCAACGTCCTGACTTTC.

This clone was picked up a small number of times. The chain links TRBV10-3 to TRBJ2-1; 10 bases match TRBD2. The CDR3 totals 16 residues. Germline V gene sequence: CDR1 ENHRY, CDR2 SYGVKD. Losses at the gene ends were 4 bases for V and 0 bases for J; bases not matched to a gene: 3. CDR3: CAISAVAGGSYNEQFF. In nucleotides, the CDR3 is TGTGCCATCAGTGCAGTAGCGGGAGGCTCCTACAATGAGCAGTTCTTC.

This clone showed up just a few times. The CDR3 protein is CASSRRPGSTDTQYF. In DNA, the CDR3 is TGTGCCAGCAGCCGGCGGCCGGGGTCCACAGATACGCAGTATTTT. The chain employs TRBV5-6 and TRBJ2-3, with D tentatively TRBD2 (5 bases). V was pared by 4 bases and J by 2 bases, with 14 bases between. The germline V gene has CDR1 SGHDT and CDR2 YYEEEE. This CDR3 is built from 15 residues.

This sequence joins TRBV7-9 and TRBJ2-5; tentative D call: TRBD1 (6 bases). V dropped 0 bases and J dropped 3 bases, with 20 bases sitting between them. CDR1 is SEHNR and CDR2 is FQNEAQ in the germline V gene (reference sequence). The CDR3 consists of 18 residues. CDR3 sequence reads: CASSLARGSGRGEETQYF. CDR3 DNA sequence: TGTGCCAGCAGCTTAGCGAGAGGGTCGGGCAGGGGAGAAGAGACCCAGTACTTC.

The V and J genes are TRBV13 and TRBJ2-1; D unresolved. The germline V gene encodes CDR1 PRHDT and CDR2 FYEKMQ (reference sequence). V was cut by 7 bases and J by 1 base, with 8 bases left in between. The CDR3 loop spans 13 amino acids. CDR3 loop: CASTRGSYNEQFF. Here the CDR3 DNA reads TGTGCCAGCACCCGTGGGTCCTACAATGAGCAGTTCTTC.

This clone came up a few times. V usage is TRBV4-3 and J usage is TRBJ2-3; TRBD2 matches at 9 bases. V gave up 0 bases and J gave up 3 bases; unmatched junction bases: 4. The CDR3 contains 16 residues. The germline gives CDR1 LGHNA, CDR2 YSLEER. CDR3 protein: CASSQDWREGTDTQYF. As DNA, the CDR3 is TGCGCCAGCAGCCAAGATTGGCGGGAGGGAACAGATACGCAGTATTTT.

The count of this clone is one. The chain is built from TRBV28 and TRBJ1-6; no reliable D call. Trimming pared 2 bases from V and 8 bases from J, leaving 16 bases between. CDR1 and CDR2 from the germline V gene are MDHEN and SYDVKM. The CDR3 is 16 residues long. CDR3 DNA: TGTGCCAGCAGTTTAAGGATTATGTGGGCAGATTCACCCCTCCACTTT. Translating gives CASSLRIMWADSPLHF.

The rearrangement joins TRBV5-1 to TRBJ1-1, with a tentative D call TRBD1 (5 bases). Per the germline V gene, CDR1 is SGHRS and CDR2 is YFSETQ. CDR3 length equals 15 residues. Trimming left V 4 bases short and J 3 bases short, with 16 bases between. This CDR3 reads CASSLVPRVDTEAFF. CDR3 DNA: TGCGCCAGCAGCCTTGTCCCCAGGGTCGACACTGAAGCTTTCTTT.

This chain joins TRBV27 and TRBJ2-5; the D is unclear. Between the trimmed V and J ends, which lost 2 bases and 4 bases, there was a span of 2 bases. Germline loops: CDR1 MNHEY, CDR2 SMNVEV (reference sequence). This CDR3 spans 11 amino acids. The CDR3 DNA reads as TGTGCCAGCAGTTTACTAGAGACCCAGTACTTC. Translation: CASSLLETQYF.